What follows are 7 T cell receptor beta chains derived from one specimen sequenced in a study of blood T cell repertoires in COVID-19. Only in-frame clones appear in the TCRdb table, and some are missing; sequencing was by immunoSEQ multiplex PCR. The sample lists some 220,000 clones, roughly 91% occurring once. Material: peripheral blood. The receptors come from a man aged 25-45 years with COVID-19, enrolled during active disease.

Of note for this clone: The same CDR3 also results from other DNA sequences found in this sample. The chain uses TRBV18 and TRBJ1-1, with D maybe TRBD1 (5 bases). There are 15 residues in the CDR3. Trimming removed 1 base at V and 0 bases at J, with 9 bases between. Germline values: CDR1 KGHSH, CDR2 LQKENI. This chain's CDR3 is CASSPLGEMNTEAFF. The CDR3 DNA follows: TGTGCCAGCTCACCACTAGGGGAAATGAACACTGAAGCTTTCTTT.

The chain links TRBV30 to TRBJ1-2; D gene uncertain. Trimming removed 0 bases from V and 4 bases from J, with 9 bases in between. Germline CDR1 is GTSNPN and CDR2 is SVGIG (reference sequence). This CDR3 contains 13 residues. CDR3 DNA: TGTGCCTGGAGTGTAGTACGGAGCTATGGCTACACCTTC. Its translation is CAWSVVRSYGYTF.

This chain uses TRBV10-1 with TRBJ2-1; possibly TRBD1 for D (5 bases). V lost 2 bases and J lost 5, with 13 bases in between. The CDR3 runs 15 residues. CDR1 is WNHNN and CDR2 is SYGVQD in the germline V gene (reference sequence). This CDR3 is CASSEVEVGDNEQFF. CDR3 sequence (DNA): TGCGCCAGCAGTGAGGTCGAGGTAGGGGACAATGAGCAGTTCTTC.

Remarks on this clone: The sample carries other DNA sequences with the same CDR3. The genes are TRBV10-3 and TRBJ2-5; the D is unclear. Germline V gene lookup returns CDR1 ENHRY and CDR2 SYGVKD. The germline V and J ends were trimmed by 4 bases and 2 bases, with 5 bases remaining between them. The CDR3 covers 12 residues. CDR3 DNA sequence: TGTGCCATCAGTGCCGGGCAAGAGACCCAGTACTTC. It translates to CAISAGQETQYF.

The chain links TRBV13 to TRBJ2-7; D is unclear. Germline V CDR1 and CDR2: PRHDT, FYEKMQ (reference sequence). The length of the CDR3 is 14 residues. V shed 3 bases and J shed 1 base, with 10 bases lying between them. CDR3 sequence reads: CASSFVAQSYEQYF. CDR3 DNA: TGTGCCAGCAGCTTTGTCGCACAATCCTACGAGCAGTACTTC.

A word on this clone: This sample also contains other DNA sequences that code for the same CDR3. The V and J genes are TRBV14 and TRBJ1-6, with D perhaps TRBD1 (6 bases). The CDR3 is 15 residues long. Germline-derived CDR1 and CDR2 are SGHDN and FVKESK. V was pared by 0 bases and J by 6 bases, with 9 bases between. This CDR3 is CASSQDLGANSPLHF. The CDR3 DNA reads TGTGCCAGCAGCCAAGATTTGGGGGCTAATTCACCCCTCCACTTT.

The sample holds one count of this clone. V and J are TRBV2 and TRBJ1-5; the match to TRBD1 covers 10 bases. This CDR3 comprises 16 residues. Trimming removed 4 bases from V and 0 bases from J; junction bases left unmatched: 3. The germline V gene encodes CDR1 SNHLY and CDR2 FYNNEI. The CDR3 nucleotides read TGTGCCAGCAGTGGCAGACAGGGGGCTAGCAATCAGCCCCAGCATTTT. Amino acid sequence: CASSGRQGASNQPQHF.